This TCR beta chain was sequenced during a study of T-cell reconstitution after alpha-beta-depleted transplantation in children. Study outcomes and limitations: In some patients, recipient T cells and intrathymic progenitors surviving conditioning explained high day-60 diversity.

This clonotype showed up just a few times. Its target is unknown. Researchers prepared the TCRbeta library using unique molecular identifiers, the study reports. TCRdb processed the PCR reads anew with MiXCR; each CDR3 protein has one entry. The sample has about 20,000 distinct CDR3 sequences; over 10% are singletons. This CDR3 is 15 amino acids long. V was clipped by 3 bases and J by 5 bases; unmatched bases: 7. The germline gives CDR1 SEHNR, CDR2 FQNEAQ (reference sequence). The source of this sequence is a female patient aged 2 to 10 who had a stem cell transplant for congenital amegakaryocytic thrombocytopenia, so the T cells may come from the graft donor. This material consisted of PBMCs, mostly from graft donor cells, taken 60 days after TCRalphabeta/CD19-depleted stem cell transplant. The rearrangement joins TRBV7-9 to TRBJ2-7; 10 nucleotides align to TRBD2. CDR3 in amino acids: CASSFALAGVDEQYF. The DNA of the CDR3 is TGTGCCAGCAGCTTTGCTCTAGCGGGAGTCGACGAGCAGTACTTC.